This entry lists 32 T cell receptor beta chains sequenced from one sample in a study of blood T cell repertoires in COVID-19. Libraries were prepared by immunoSEQ multiplex PCR; TCRdb keeps only in-frame clonotypes and omits some of them. Of a few hundred thousand clones listed, roughly 90% were seen once; the top ten hold about 3.1%. The sample comprised PBMCs or T cells enriched from blood (not recorded which). The receptors originated from a woman between 50 and 59 years old in a cohort exposed to, infected with or recovered from COVID-19 (not recorded which).

The J gene is TRBJ1-5, the V gene TRBV12-3 or TRBV12-4; no clear D gene. The CDR3 extends over 13 amino acids. Trimming left V 6 bases short and J 6 bases short, with 12 bases between. CDR3 DNA sequence: TGTGCCAGCAGCCCTATGGAGGGTCAGCCCCAGCATTTT. Its protein is CASSPMEGQPQHF.

The chain joins TRBV28 to TRBJ1-3, with D unresolved. This CDR3 has 15 residues. The V end lost 6 bases, the J end lost 4 bases, and 16 bases lay between the germline ends. The germline CDR1 and CDR2 sequences are MDHEN and SYDVKM. The CDR3 sequence: CASSPPRRAGNTIYF. The CDR3 DNA sequence: TGTGCCAGCAGCCCCCCGCGGAGGGCGGGAAACACCATATATTTT. The entire variable domain, with the rest obtained from reference TRBV28 and TRBJ1-3, is as follows: DVKVTQSSRYLVKRTGEKVFLECVQDMDHENMFWYRQDPGLGLRLIYFSYDVKMKEKGDIPEGYSVSREKKERFSLILESASTNQTSMYLCASSPPRRAGNTIYFGEGSWLTVV.

The chain employs TRBV4-3 and TRBJ2-7; D is ambiguous. This CDR3 is built from 15 residues. V lost 0 bases and J 2 bases, leaving 11 bases between the germline ends. Germline lookup yields CDR1 LGHNA and CDR2 YSLEER. CDR3 in amino acids: CASSQETGGTYEQYF. The CDR3, as DNA: TGCGCCAGCAGCCAAGAGACCGGCGGAACCTACGAGCAGTACTTC.

CDR3 sequence reads: CASSPSTSGRDTQYF. The CDR3, as DNA: TGTGCCAGCTCACCCTCGACTAGCGGGCGTGATACGCAGTATTTT. V is TRBV18 and J is TRBJ2-3; 10 positions match TRBD2. This CDR3 spans 15 amino acids. Germline CDR1 KGHSH, CDR2 LQKENI. V was clipped by 3 bases and J by 6 bases; unmatched bases: 6.

The genes are TRBV1 and TRBJ1-5; the DNA was not compared with TRBD1, the D call given in the table. TRBV1 is termed a pseudogene. The CDR3 consists of 15 residues. The CDR3 DNA sequence: TGCACCACCCAGGTTGGGGACAGGGGAAATCAGCCCCAGCATTTT. Protein product: CTTQVGDRGNQPQHF.

This rearrangement joins TRBV9 to TRBJ1-6; D might be TRBD1 (6 bases). The germline V gene has CDR1 SGDLS and CDR2 YYNGEE. The CDR3 runs to 15 residues. Between the trimmed V and J ends, which lost 2 bases and 6 bases, there was a span of 12 bases. The CDR3, as DNA: TGTGCCAGCAGCGTTTCAGGGGCCTTTAATTCACCCCTCCACTTT. The encoded protein is CASSVSGAFNSPLHF. Based on the CDR3 plus reference TRBV9 and TRBJ1-6, the full variable domain is DSGVTQTPKHLITATGQRVTLRCSPRSGDLSVYWYQQSLDQGLQFLIQYYNGEERAKGNILERFSAQQFPDLHSELNLSSLELGDSALYFCASSVSGAFNSPLHFGNGTRLTVT.

The CDR3 reads CASSPSSDTYTEAFF. The CDR3 DNA follows: TGTGCCAGCTCACCCAGCTCGGACACCTACACTGAAGCTTTCTTT. The V gene is TRBV18, the J gene TRBJ1-1, with D perhaps matching TRBD1 (5 bases). Germline lookup yields CDR1 KGHSH and CDR2 LQKENI. The CDR3 runs 15 residues. The germline V and J ends were trimmed by 3 bases and 3 bases, with 14 bases remaining between them.

This chain connects TRBV5-5 to TRBJ1-5; D call uncertain. Germline loops: CDR1 SGHKS, CDR2 YYEKEE (reference sequence). Trimming took 1 base from V and 6 from J, leaving 14 bases between them. This CDR3 contains 15 residues. The CDR3 region is CASSLYGSEGQPQHF. The CDR3 nucleotides are TGTGCCAGCAGCTTGTACGGGTCTGAGGGTCAGCCCCAGCATTTT.

This clone was seen a few times. The chain couples TRBV5-1 to TRBJ1-2, with TRBD1 identical over 8 bases. CDR1 is SGHRS, CDR2 YFSETQ, per germline. The ends lost 4 bases at V and 4 bases at J; junction bases unmatched: 9. The CDR3 is 15 residues long. The CDR3 reads CASSPQGQGLYGYTF. The CDR3 coding sequence is TGCGCCAGCAGCCCACAAGGACAGGGCCTCTATGGCTACACCTTC. The variable domain in full, completed from reference TRBV5-1 and TRBJ1-2, reads KAGVTQTPRYLIKTRGQQVTLSCSPISGHRSVSWYQQTPGQGLQFLFEYFSETQRNKGNFPGRFSGRQFSNSRSEMNVSTLELGDSALYLCASSPQGQGLYGYTFGSGTRLTVV.

The chain uses TRBV7-2 and TRBJ2-5; D not resolved. V was trimmed by 1 base and J by 7 bases, leaving 10 bases between them. CDR3 size: 13 residues. Per the germline V gene, CDR1 is SGHTA and CDR2 is FQGNSA. Here the CDR3 reads CASSLGGQRTQYF. The CDR3 nucleotides read TGTGCCAGCAGCTTAGGAGGTCAGCGGACCCAGTACTTC.

CDR3 region: CASSGAGAFFYEQYF. For the CDR3, the DNA is TGTGCCAGCAGTGGCGCCGGAGCTTTTTTCTACGAGCAGTACTTC. The chain uses TRBV28 and TRBJ2-7; D is unclear. Deletions cut 5 bases from V and 3 bases from J, with 17 bases between. The germline V gene encodes CDR1 MDHEN and CDR2 SYDVKM. This CDR3 spans 15 amino acids.

The chain joins TRBV25-1 to TRBJ2-7; 8 positions match TRBD1. This CDR3 has 14 residues. The germline V gene has CDR1 MGHDK and CDR2 SYGVNS. The trim removed 1 base at V and 9 bases at J, leaving 8 bases unmatched. The CDR3: CASSEFGQGNSQYF. Written as DNA, the CDR3 is TGTGCCAGCAGTGAATTCGGACAGGGTAATTCGCAGTACTTC.

The rearrangement links TRBV7-3 to TRBJ2-1; D perhaps matches TRBD1 (6 bases). Germline loops: CDR1 SGHTA, CDR2 FQGTGA. Trimming pared 5 bases from V and 4 bases from J, leaving 15 bases between. The CDR3 is 15 amino acids. CDR3 loop: CASSPGQRPYNEQFF. Here the CDR3 DNA reads TGTGCCAGCAGCCCTGGACAGAGACCATACAATGAGCAGTTCTTC.

In its sample, this clone was seen a few times. This chain links TRBV18 with TRBJ1-1, with unresolved D. There are 13 residues in the CDR3. Deletions cut 10 bases from V and 3 bases from J, with 15 bases between. Germline CDR1 reads KGHSH; CDR2 reads LQKENI. The CDR3: CATQRGTDTEAFF. In DNA form, the CDR3 reads TGTGCCACCCAGCGGGGAACGGACACTGAAGCTTTCTTT.

This chain uses TRBV25-1 with TRBJ1-2, with D unclear. The V and J ends lost 2 bases and 3 bases respectively, with 13 bases between them. CDR3 length: 15 residues. Germline loops: CDR1 MGHDK, CDR2 SYGVNS. CDR3 sequence reads: CASSEIPRRHYGYTF. The CDR3 bases are TGTGCCAGCAGTGAAATCCCCCGCAGGCACTATGGCTACACCTTC.

The rearrangement links TRBV20-1 to TRBJ1-1, with D hard to call. This CDR3 has 13 residues. Trimming left V 3 bases short and J 2 bases short, with 10 bases between. CDR1 and CDR2 (germline): DFQATT, SNEGSKA (reference sequence). In nucleotides, the CDR3 is TGCAGTGCTAGTATCAGACAAAACACTGAAGCTTTCTTT. It is translated as CSASIRQNTEAFF.

The rearrangement uses TRBV27 and TRBJ1-5, with 8 positions matching TRBD1. CDR1 MNHEY and CDR2 SMNVEV come from the germline V gene (reference sequence). Trimming at V came to 5 bases and at J to 5 bases, leaving 11 bases not matched to a gene. The CDR3 runs 16 residues. CDR3 DNA sequence: TGTGCCAGCAGTCCAACAATGACAGGGGTTGATCAGCCCCAGCATTTT. The encoded protein is CASSPTMTGVDQPQHF.

The V call is TRBV11-1, the J call TRBJ1-2, with 8 bases matching TRBD1. Germline trimming cut 4 bases from V and 2 bases from J; bases unmatched to any gene: 3. The CDR3 is made up of 14 amino acids. From germline, CDR1 is SGHAT and CDR2 FQDESV (reference sequence). The CDR3 region has the DNA TGTGCCAGCAGCTCTAACAGGGGGAACTATGGCTACACCTTC. It codes for CASSSNRGNYGYTF.

The chain joins TRBV14 to TRBJ1-2; D unclear. The CDR3 consists of 12 residues. V lost 3 bases to trimming and J lost 4 bases, with 6 bases between them. Germline loops: CDR1 SGHDN, CDR2 FVKESK. The CDR3 bases are TGTGCCAGCAGCCATACAGCCTATGGCTACACCTTC. Amino acids: CASSHTAYGYTF.

The J gene is TRBJ1-2, the V gene TRBV6-2 or TRBV6-3, with D possibly matching TRBD1 (5 bases). The CDR3 sequence is 14 residues long. Trimming removed 4 bases from V and 7 bases from J, with 16 bases in between. The germline gives CDR1 MNHEY, CDR2 SVGEGT. CDR3 coding DNA: TGTGCCAGCAGTTCCACCGGGGACTATGGTGGCTACACCTTC. Translated, it gives CASSSTGDYGGYTF.

The chain joins TRBV28 to TRBJ1-2, with 9 bases matching TRBD1. In germline, CDR1 is MDHEN, CDR2 SYDVKM. J gave up 2 bases and V 3 bases, and 4 bases lay outside the gene matches. The CDR3 spans 15 residues. CDR3 loop: CASSFIGTGNYGYTF. In DNA form, the CDR3 reads TGTGCCAGCAGTTTCATCGGGACAGGGAACTATGGCTACACCTTC.

The V and J genes are TRBV27 and TRBJ2-7, with a possible D match to TRBD2 (5 bases). The ends were cut back, 5 bases at V and 4 bases at J, with 15 bases in the middle. Germline V gene data show CDR1 as MNHEY and CDR2 as SMNVEV (reference sequence). The CDR3 runs 14 residues. The CDR3 spells CASSTQTRLYEQYF. The DNA for the CDR3 is TGTGCCAGCAGTACCCAAACTAGGTTATACGAGCAGTACTTC.

The CDR3 nucleotides are TGTGCCAGCAGTTATAGGGCGGGGGGGGTAGATGTTACGCAGTATTTT. The encoded protein is CASSYRAGGVDVTQYF. The chain has TRBV6-2 or TRBV6-3 and TRBJ2-3; 9 bases agree with TRBD2. The CDR3 spans 16 residues. Germline V gene data show CDR1 as MNHEY and CDR2 as SVGEGT. V lost 3 bases, J lost 8 bases, and 12 bases stayed unmatched.

V usage is TRBV4-3 and J usage is TRBJ2-3; TRBD1 might be the D (5 bases). Trimming took 2 bases from V and 3 from J, leaving 12 bases between them. The CDR3 is 15 amino acids. The germline V gene encodes CDR1 LGHNA and CDR2 YSLEER. DNA for the CDR3: TGCGCCAGCAGCCAATACACGTCAGGGACAGATACGCAGTATTTT. Its protein product is CASSQYTSGTDTQYF.

As to this clone: At one of its ends the junction is not consistent with the germline gene, which may arise from a read error. In the same sample, other DNA sequences code for this CDR3. CDR3 DNA: TGTGCCAGCAGCCCCACTAGCGGGGGGGCCTATGAGCAGTACTTC. Residues: CASSPTSGGAYEQYF. J is TRBJ2-7 and V is TRBV3-1 (or the pseudogene TRBV3-2), with TRBD2 matching over 13 bases. Germline V gene sequence: CDR1 LGHDT, CDR2 YNNKEL (reference sequence). This CDR3 contains 15 residues.

The sample holds a few counts of this clone. CDR3: CASSPDRNTGELFF. DNA for the CDR3: TGTGCCAGCAGCCCCGACAGGAACACCGGGGAGCTGTTTTTT. V gene TRBV7-9 combines with J gene TRBJ2-2; weak D call: TRBD1 (5 bases). With 5 bases removed from V and 1 base from J, the gap between germline ends came to 8 bases. Germline CDR1 reads SEHNR; CDR2 reads FQNEAQ (reference sequence). This CDR3 contains 14 residues. The full variable domain, in which reference TRBV7-9 and TRBJ2-2 provide the parts outside the CDR3, is DTGVSQNPRHKITKRGQNVTFRCDPISEHNRLYWYRQTLGQGPEFLTYFQNEAQLEKSRLLSDRFSAERPKGSFSTLEIQRTEQGDSAMYLCASSPDRNTGELFFGEGSRLTVL.

This clone has a single count. Other DNA sequences in this sample translate to the same CDR3. This chain links TRBV11-3 with TRBJ2-2; D is unresolved. Trimming shortened V by 5 bases and J by 1 base, and 5 bases separated the two germline ends. CDR3 length: 13 amino acids. Germline CDR1 SGHNT, CDR2 YENEEA. The CDR3 protein is CASSRGNTGELFF. The DNA of the CDR3 is TGTGCCAGCAGCAGAGGGAACACCGGGGAGCTGTTTTTT.

V is TRBV5-1 and J is TRBJ2-1, with 8 bases matching TRBD2. Per the germline V gene, CDR1 is SGHRS and CDR2 is YFSETQ. V shed 4 bases and J 8 bases; nucleotides not matched to a gene: 11. The CDR3 has 15 amino acids. CDR3 bases: TGCGCCAGCAGCACCTCTACCGGGGGGGCTCATGAGCAGTTCTTC. It specifies CASSTSTGGAHEQFF.

This chain links TRBV4-3 with TRBJ2-7; 8 nucleotides align to TRBD2. Germline CDR1 and CDR2: LGHNA and YSLEER. The V and J ends lost 4 bases and 9 bases, in that order; junction bases with no gene match: 14. This CDR3 comprises 15 residues. This chain's CDR3 is CASSPGDGGAFGQYF. The CDR3 coding sequence is TGCGCCAGCAGCCCTGGTGACGGGGGGGCGTTCGGGCAGTACTTC.

The chain is built from TRBV6-5 and TRBJ1-2; D perhaps matches TRBD1 (6 bases). The CDR3 loop spans 14 amino acids. Trimming shortened V by 6 bases and J by 0 bases, and 11 bases separated the two germline ends. CDR1 MNHEY and CDR2 SVGAGI come from the germline V gene. The CDR3 DNA reads as TGTGCCAGCAGCGACAGGACTGCTAACTATGGCTACACCTTC. It encodes CASSDRTANYGYTF.

The chain is built from TRBV6-5 and TRBJ2-3; 10 positions agree with TRBD2. The CDR3 has 16 residues. CDR1 is MNHEY and CDR2 is SVGAGI in the germline V gene. Germline trimming cut 0 bases from V and 5 bases from J; bases unmatched to any gene: 5. CDR3 amino acids: CASSYSLAGAEDTQYF. The CDR3 nucleotides read TGTGCCAGCAGTTACTCTCTAGCGGGGGCGGAAGATACGCAGTATTTT.

The CDR3 coding sequence is TGTGCCAGCAGCTTACGGTTGAACACTGAAGCTTTCTTT. It is translated as CASSLRLNTEAFF. The J gene is TRBJ1-1, the V gene TRBV7-3; D is unclear. With 2 bases removed from V and 0 bases from J, the gap between germline ends came to 4 bases. CDR3 length equals 13 residues. Germline V gene lookup returns CDR1 SGHTA and CDR2 FQGTGA.